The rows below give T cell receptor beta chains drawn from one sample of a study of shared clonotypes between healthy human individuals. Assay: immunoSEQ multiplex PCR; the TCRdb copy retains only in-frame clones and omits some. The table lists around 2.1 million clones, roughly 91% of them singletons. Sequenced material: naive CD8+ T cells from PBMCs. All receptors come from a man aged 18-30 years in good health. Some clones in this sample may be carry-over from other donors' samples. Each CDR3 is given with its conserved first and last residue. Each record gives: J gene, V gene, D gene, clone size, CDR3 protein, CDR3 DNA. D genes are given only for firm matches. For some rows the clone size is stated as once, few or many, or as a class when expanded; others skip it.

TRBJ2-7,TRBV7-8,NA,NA,CASSREGGALSYEQYF,TGTGCCAGCAGCAGGGAAGGGGGGGCCCTTTCCTACGAGCAGTACTTC
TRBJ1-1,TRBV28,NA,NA,CASLPFGSTEAFF,TGTGCCAGCCTTCCATTCGGGTCCACTGAAGCTTTCTTT
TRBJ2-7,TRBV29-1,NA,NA,CSVELSTSSYEQYF,TGCAGCGTTGAATTGTCTACAAGCTCCTACGAGCAGTACTTC
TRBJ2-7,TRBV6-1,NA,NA,CASSERGFVSYEQYF,TGTGCCAGCAGTGAAAGGGGCTTCGTCTCCTACGAGCAGTACTTC
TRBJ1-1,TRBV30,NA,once,CAWIRGGTEAFF,TGTGCCTGGATCCGGGGGGGGACTGAAGCTTTCTTT
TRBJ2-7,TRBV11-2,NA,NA,CASSLPRSEQYF,TGTGCCAGCAGCCTTCCGCGGTCCGAGCAGTACTTC
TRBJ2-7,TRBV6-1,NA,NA,CASSDSLEQYF,TGTGCCAGCAGTGATTCCCTTGAGCAGTACTTC
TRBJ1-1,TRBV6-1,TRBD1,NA,CASTPGQGYTEAFF,TGTGCCAGCACTCCGGGACAGGGTTACACTGAAGCTTTCTTT
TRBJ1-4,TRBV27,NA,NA,CASSLLRGGNEKLFF,TGTGCCAGCAGTTTATTGAGGGGCGGGAATGAAAAACTGTTTTTT
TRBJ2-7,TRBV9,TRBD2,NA,CASSLRTSGSVYEQYF,TGTGCCAGCAGCCTAAGGACTAGCGGGAGTGTCTACGAGCAGTACTTC
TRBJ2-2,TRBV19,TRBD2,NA,CASSIPIAGVFDGELFF,TGTGCCAGTAGTATCCCCATAGCGGGAGTGTTTGACGGGGAGCTGTTTTTT
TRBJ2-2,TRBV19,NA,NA,CASSIGGELFF,TGTGCCAGTAGTATCGGAGGGGAGCTGTTTTTT
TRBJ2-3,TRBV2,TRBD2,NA,CASSEGWRERFTDTQYF,TGTGCCAGCAGTGAGGGTTGGCGGGAGAGATTCACAGATACGCAGTATTTT
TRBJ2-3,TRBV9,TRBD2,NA,CASSVDRSLVSGRHTQYF,TGTGCCAGCAGCGTAGACCGTAGTTTGGTTAGCGGGAGACATACGCAGTATTTT
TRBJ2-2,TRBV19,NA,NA,CASSTRANTGELFF,TGTGCCAGTAGTACAAGAGCGAACACCGGGGAGCTGTTTTTT
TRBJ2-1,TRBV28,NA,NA,CASSPGHYNEQFF,TGTGCCAGCAGTCCGGGACATTACAATGAGCAGTTCTTC
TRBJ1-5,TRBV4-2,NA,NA,CASSPLGRAQGSQPQHF,TGTGCCAGCAGCCCCTTAGGAAGGGCTCAGGGTAGTCAGCCCCAGCATTTT
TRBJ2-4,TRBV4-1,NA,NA,CASSDDRSAGNIQYF,TGCGCCAGCAGCGACGACAGGTCCGCAGGGAACATTCAGTACTTC
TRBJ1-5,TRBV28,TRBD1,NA,CASSLGTAQRRPQHF,TGTGCCAGCAGTCTCGGGACAGCCCAAAGGCGGCCCCAGCATTTT
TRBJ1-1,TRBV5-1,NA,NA,CASSLAREIGTEAFF,TGCGCCAGCAGCTTGGCAAGGGAAATCGGCACTGAAGCTTTCTTT
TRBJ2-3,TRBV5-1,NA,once,CASSFEQATDTQYF,TGCGCCAGCAGCTTCGAACAGGCCACAGATACGCAGTATTTT
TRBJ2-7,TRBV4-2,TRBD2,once,CASSQDHGTSGAEQYF,TGTGCCAGCAGCCAAGATCACGGGACTAGCGGGGCCGAGCAGTACTTC
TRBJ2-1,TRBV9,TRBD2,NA,CASSGTSGVEEQFF,TGTGCCAGCAGCGGGACTAGCGGGGTGGAAGAGCAGTTCTTC
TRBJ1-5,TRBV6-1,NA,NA,CASSVQGSGSNQPQHF,TGTGCCAGCAGTGTGCAGGGGAGCGGTAGCAATCAGCCCCAGCATTTT
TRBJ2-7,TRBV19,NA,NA,CASSTPGEQYF,TGTGCCAGTAGTACCCCTGGGGAGCAGTACTTC
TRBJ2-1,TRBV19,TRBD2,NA,CATCRLAGLNNEQFF,TGTGCCACTTGCCGACTAGCGGGACTGAACAATGAGCAGTTCTTC
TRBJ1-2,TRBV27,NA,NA,CASSANSFYGYTF,TGTGCCAGCAGTGCTAACAGTTTCTATGGCTACACCTTC
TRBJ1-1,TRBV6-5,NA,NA,CASREGTFFEAFF,TGTGCCAGCAGAGAGGGGACCTTTTTCGAAGCTTTCTTT
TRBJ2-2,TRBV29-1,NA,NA,CSVEGGVNTGELFF,TGCAGCGTTGAAGGCGGGGTGAACACCGGGGAGCTGTTTTTT
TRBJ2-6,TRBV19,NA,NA,CASSIGPGANVLTF,TGTGCCAGTAGTATAGGACCTGGGGCCAACGTCCTGACTTTC
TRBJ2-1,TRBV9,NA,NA,CASSVLSEQFF,TGTGCCAGCAGCGTACTCAGTGAGCAGTTCTTC
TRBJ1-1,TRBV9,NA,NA,CASSGTPGEAFF,TGTGCCAGCAGCGGGACACCGGGTGAAGCTTTCTTT
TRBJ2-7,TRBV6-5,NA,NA,CASRTPGRTYEQYF,TGTGCCAGCAGAACCCCGGGACGGACCTACGAGCAGTACTTC
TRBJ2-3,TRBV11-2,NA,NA,CASSLGQFLTDTQYF,TGTGCCAGCAGCTTAGGACAGTTCCTCACAGATACGCAGTATTTT
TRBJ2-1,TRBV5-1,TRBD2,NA,CASSSPGLGSYNEQFF,TGCGCCAGCAGCTCGCCGGGACTAGGGTCCTACAATGAGCAGTTCTTC
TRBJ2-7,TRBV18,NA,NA,CASSPPGLIAIHEQYF,TGTGCCAGCTCACCACCGGGCCTAATAGCAATCCACGAGCAGTACTTC
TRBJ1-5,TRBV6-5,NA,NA,CASNPLGDQPQHF,TGTGCCAGCAACCCATTAGGGGATCAGCCCCAGCATTTT
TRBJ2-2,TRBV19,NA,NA,CASSPSRREGATGELFF,TGTGCCAGTAGTCCTTCACGTCGGGAGGGGGCCACCGGGGAGCTGTTTTTT
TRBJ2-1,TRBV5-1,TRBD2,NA,CASSLARREVRNEQFF,TGCGCCAGCAGCTTGGCCAGGCGGGAGGTTAGAAATGAGCAGTTCTTC
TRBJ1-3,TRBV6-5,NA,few,CASSPLVGSGNTIYF,TGTGCCAGCAGTCCGCTCGTCGGCTCTGGAAACACCATATATTTT
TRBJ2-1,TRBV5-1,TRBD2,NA,CASSLDWREGGNEQFF,TGCGCCAGCAGCTTGGATTGGCGGGAGGGCGGCAATGAGCAGTTCTTC
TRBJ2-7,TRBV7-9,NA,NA,CASSSTDSPAYEQYF,TGTGCCAGCAGCTCTACCGACAGTCCCGCCTACGAGCAGTACTTC
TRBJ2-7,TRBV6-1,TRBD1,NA,CASSESGTVLYEQYF,TGTGCCAGCAGTGAATCCGGGACAGTCCTTTACGAGCAGTACTTC
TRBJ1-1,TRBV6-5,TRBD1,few,CASSYSSDRGAFF,TGTGCCAGCAGTTACTCTTCAGACAGGGGAGCTTTCTTT
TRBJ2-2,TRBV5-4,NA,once,CASSLVGPPNGELFF,TGTGCCAGCAGCTTGGTGGGTCCCCCCAACGGGGAGCTGTTTTTT
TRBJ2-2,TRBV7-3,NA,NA,CASSLGVGNTGELFF,TGTGCCAGCAGCCTGGGGGTAGGGAACACCGGGGAGCTGTTTTTT